What follows are 29 T cell receptor beta chains derived from one specimen sequenced in a study of CD8+ T cells in alopecia areata. The authors extracted RNA and reverse transcribed it into cDNA as the sequencing template. Using immunoSEQ multiplex PCR, the repertoire was profiled, and TCRdb retains in-frame clones only, with some absent. In the table there are 160,000 or so clones, about 53% of which are singletons. The sample consisted of CD8+ T cells sorted from blood, taken at week 0. These TCRs come from a human donor with alopecia areata.

The V gene is TRBV13, the J gene TRBJ1-2; D is unclear. The length of the CDR3 is 15 residues. V lost 2 bases and J 0 bases, leaving 10 bases between the germline ends. Per germline, CDR1 PRHDT and CDR2 FYEKMQ (reference sequence). CDR3 in DNA: TGTGCCAGCAGCTTAATCGACGGCCCTAACTATGGCTACACCTTC. Amino acids: CASSLIDGPNYGYTF.

This clone was recorded a few times. The rearrangement links TRBV5-1 to TRBJ1-2; D may be TRBD1 (5 bases). V lost 2 bases, J lost 6 bases, and 17 bases lay in between. CDR1 and CDR2 (germline): SGHRS, YFSETQ. The CDR3 sequence is 15 residues long. This CDR3 is CASSFRARRVDGYTF. The CDR3 nucleotides are TGCGCCAGCAGCTTTAGGGCCCGCAGGGTCGATGGCTACACCTTC. The variable domain in full, completed from reference TRBV5-1 and TRBJ1-2, reads KAGVTQTPRYLIKTRGQQVTLSCSPISGHRSVSWYQQTPGQGLQFLFEYFSETQRNKGNFPGRFSGRQFSNSRSEMNVSTLELGDSALYLCASSFRARRVDGYTFGSGTRLTVV.

This clone was observed a handful of times. The rearrangement joins TRBV30 to TRBJ2-2, with no clear D. The germline gives CDR1 GTSNPN, CDR2 SVGIG (reference sequence). The CDR3 is made up of 12 amino acids. V was trimmed by 3 bases and J by 4 bases, leaving 6 bases between them. In DNA, the CDR3 is TGTGCCTGGAGGGATGCCACCGGGGAGCTGTTTTTT. Protein sequence: CAWRDATGELFF.

The chain employs TRBV6-5 and TRBJ2-3; D may be TRBD2 (6 bases). CDR1 and CDR2 (germline): MNHEY, SVGAGI. Trimming took off 0 bases at V and 0 bases at J, with 10 bases between the two ends. This CDR3 is built from 16 residues. CDR3 residues: CASSYSAGFSTDTQYF. CDR3 bases: TGTGCCAGCAGTTACTCGGCGGGGTTTAGCACAGATACGCAGTATTTT.

The chain carries TRBV11-2 and TRBJ1-6; TRBD1 aligns across 9 bases. The germline V gene encodes CDR1 SGHAT and CDR2 FQNNGV. J gave up 3 bases and V 3 bases, and 3 bases lay outside the gene matches. The CDR3 loop spans 16 amino acids. CDR3 in DNA: TGTGCCAGCAGCTTGTGGGACAGGGTCTATAATTCACCCCTCCACTTT. This encodes CASSLWDRVYNSPLHF.

The chain is built from TRBV7-9 and TRBJ2-3; TRBD2 matches 8 bases. The CDR3 totals 16 residues. In germline, CDR1 is SEHNR, CDR2 FQNEAQ (reference sequence). The V segment lost 5 bases and the J segment 2 bases; nucleotides outside the gene matches: 9. The CDR3 DNA reads TGTGCCAGCAGCCAGAGGGTAGCGGGGACCACAGATACGCAGTATTTT. This translates into CASSQRVAGTTDTQYF.

This clone was counted only a few times. Other nucleotide sequences from this sample produce the same CDR3. The chain couples TRBV27 to TRBJ1-2; D is unresolved. Trimming pared 2 bases from V and 3 bases from J, leaving 10 bases between. Germline CDR1 reads MNHEY; CDR2 reads SMNVEV (reference sequence). This CDR3 has 14 residues. Here the CDR3 reads CASSLKGLYYGYTF. The CDR3 DNA reads as TGTGCCAGCAGTTTAAAGGGTCTATACTATGGCTACACCTTC.

The count of this clone is one. The CDR3 DNA follows: TGTGCCAGCAGCCCTAGTAGCATGTACGAGCAGTACTTC. Its protein is CASSPSSMYEQYF. V gene TRBV7-9 combines with J gene TRBJ2-7; no clear D. V lost 5 bases to trimming and J lost 4 bases, with 12 bases between them. The CDR3 is 13 amino acids. Germline V lookup: CDR1 SEHNR, CDR2 FQNEAQ (reference sequence).

A few counts support this clone. The gene calls are TRBV29-1 and TRBJ2-7; D unclear. The CDR3 runs 11 residues. The ends were cut back, 7 bases at V and 2 bases at J, with 9 bases in the middle. Germline values: CDR1 SQVTM, CDR2 ANQGSEA. The CDR3 coding sequence is TGCAGCGCCTCAGAAACCTACGAGCAGTACTTC. Residues: CSASETYEQYF.

The gene calls are TRBV4-1 and TRBJ2-1; no reliable D call. Between the trimmed V and J ends, which lost 1 base and 5 bases, there was a span of 15 bases. CDR1 MGHRA and CDR2 YSYEKL come from the germline V gene. The CDR3 loop spans 16 amino acids. CDR3 sequence: CASSQGAADLNNEQFF. The CDR3 nucleotides read TGCGCCAGCAGCCAAGGAGCCGCGGACCTCAACAATGAGCAGTTCTTC.

CDR3 residues: CASSVGQGGYEQYF. The CDR3 region has the DNA TGTGCCAGCAGCGTTGGACAGGGGGGCTACGAGCAGTACTTC. The gene calls are TRBV9 and TRBJ2-7, with TRBD1 matching over 10 bases. In germline, CDR1 is SGDLS, CDR2 YYNGEE. After removal of 2 bases from V and 3 bases from J, the junction contained 2 bases not matched to a gene. CDR3 length: 14 amino acids.

This clone has only a few counts. The chain couples TRBV25-1 to TRBJ2-2; D call uncertain. Germline-derived CDR1 and CDR2 are MGHDK and SYGVNS. V lost 4 bases to trimming and J lost 4 bases, with 4 bases between them. CDR3 size: 12 residues. The CDR3 reads CASSGGTGELFF. Written as DNA, the CDR3 is TGTGCCAGCAGTGGGGGCACCGGGGAGCTGTTTTTT.

The V gene is TRBV19, the J gene TRBJ1-2; 7 nucleotides align to TRBD1. Germline CDR1 reads LNHDA; CDR2 reads SQIVND (reference sequence). The CDR3 loop spans 13 amino acids. With 6 bases clipped from V and 4 bases from J, the junction kept 5 bases outside the gene matches. This CDR3 reads CASSPGQSYGYTF. The CDR3 nucleotides are TGTGCCAGTAGCCCGGGACAGTCCTATGGCTACACCTTC.

The chain employs TRBV4-2 and TRBJ1-2; unclear D gene. Deletions cut 1 base from V and 4 bases from J, with 13 bases between. Germline values: CDR1 LGHNA, CDR2 YNFKEQ. The CDR3 length is 15 residues. Written as DNA, the CDR3 is TGTGCCAGCAGCCAAGTCGACACTGGTGGCTATGGCTACACCTTC. Protein sequence: CASSQVDTGGYGYTF.

V is TRBV19 and J is TRBJ2-3; TRBD2 matches 7 bases. The germline V gene encodes CDR1 LNHDA and CDR2 SQIVND (reference sequence). There are 14 residues in the CDR3. J gave up 6 bases and V 8 bases, and 11 bases lay outside the gene matches. As DNA, the CDR3 is TGTGCCAGTCAAAGCGGGGCAGCACGGGATACGCAGTATTTT. Protein: CASQSGAARDTQYF.

The rearrangement links TRBV14 to TRBJ2-1, with D possibly being TRBD2 (6 bases). The germline V gene has CDR1 SGHDN and CDR2 FVKESK. With 4 bases removed from V and 6 bases from J, the gap between germline ends came to 22 bases. This CDR3 has 17 amino acids. This CDR3 is CASSPRGVRGMSNEQFF. The DNA for the CDR3 is TGTGCCAGCAGCCCGCGGGGCGTGAGAGGTATGAGCAATGAGCAGTTCTTC.

The gene calls are TRBV30 and TRBJ2-3; 14 bases line up with TRBD2. CDR1 is GTSNPN, CDR2 SVGIG, per germline (reference sequence). The CDR3 has 17 amino acids. V was clipped by 0 bases and J by 6 bases; unmatched bases: 8. CDR3 in DNA: TGTGCCTGGAGTGTCCCCCTCGGACTAGCGGGGGGCGATACGCAGTATTTT. This sequence encodes CAWSVPLGLAGGDTQYF.

The chain has TRBV7-2 and TRBJ2-2; D gene unclear. The length of the CDR3 is 15 residues. V lost 4 bases, J lost 3 bases, and 12 bases lay in between. The germline gives CDR1 SGHTA, CDR2 FQGNSA. This chain's CDR3 is CASSSRVGDTGELFF. Here the CDR3 DNA reads TGTGCCAGCAGCTCACGGGTTGGGGACACCGGGGAGCTGTTTTTT.

The count of this clone is one. CDR3 DNA sequence: TGCAGCGTTTGGGCAGAGGGGGCTGAAGCTTTCTTT. Encoded protein: CSVWAEGAEAFF. This chain uses TRBV29-1 with TRBJ1-1, with D perhaps TRBD1 (6 bases). CDR1 is SQVTM and CDR2 is ANQGSEA in the germline V gene. The CDR3 is made up of 12 amino acids. The ends were cut back, 5 bases at V and 6 bases at J, with 13 bases in the middle.

V gene TRBV5-1 combines with J gene TRBJ2-2; D tentatively fits TRBD1 or TRBD2 (5 bases each). The CDR3 runs to 12 residues. In germline, CDR1 is SGHRS, CDR2 YFSETQ. V gave up 4 bases and J gave up 9 bases, with 10 bases separating them. DNA for the CDR3: TGCGCCAGCAGCCTGAGGGACCGGGAGCTGTTTTTT. It encodes CASSLRDRELFF. Looking up the rest from reference TRBV5-1 and TRBJ2-2 gives the full variable domain: KAGVTQTPRYLIKTRGQQVTLSCSPISGHRSVSWYQQTPGQGLQFLFEYFSETQRNKGNFPGRFSGRQFSNSRSEMNVSTLELGDSALYLCASSLRDRELFFGEGSRLTVL.

This sequence joins TRBV6-6 and TRBJ1-2; 7 nucleotides align to TRBD1. The CDR3 is 16 amino acids. Trimming cost V 6 bases and J 4 bases; bases outside gene matches: 14. From germline, CDR1 is MNHNY and CDR2 SVGAGI (reference sequence). The chain's CDR3 is CASRKAELGTAYGYTF. CDR3 coding DNA: TGTGCCAGCAGGAAAGCGGAACTTGGGACAGCCTATGGCTACACCTTC.

Points on this clone: The sample carries other DNA sequences with the same CDR3. The genes are TRBV30 and TRBJ2-2; 7 bases agree with TRBD1. V dropped 2 bases and J dropped 7; count of bases not matched to a gene: 1. Germline V gene lookup returns CDR1 GTSNPN and CDR2 SVGIG (reference sequence). The CDR3 is 12 residues long. In nucleotides, the CDR3 is TGTGCCTGGAGTTCAGGGGGCGGGGAGCTGTTTTTT. Protein sequence: CAWSSGGGELFF.

This clone was counted once. The chain combines TRBV7-6 with TRBJ2-1; perhaps TRBD2 as D (6 bases). The CDR3 extends over 12 amino acids. With 5 bases removed from V and 8 bases from J, the gap between germline ends came to 10 bases. Per germline, CDR1 SGHVS and CDR2 FNYEAQ. This CDR3 is CASSPGVDEQFF. Written as DNA, the CDR3 is TGTGCCAGCAGCCCGGGAGTCGATGAGCAGTTCTTC.

In its sample, this clone was seen many times. The V gene is TRBV7-9, the J gene TRBJ2-7; TRBD2 matches 9 bases. Looked up from germline, CDR1 is SEHNR and CDR2 is FQNEAQ (reference sequence). This CDR3 is 15 amino acids long. Losses at the gene ends were 5 bases for V and 3 bases for J; bases not matched to a gene: 8. As DNA, the CDR3 is TGTGCCAGCAGCCCGCCGAGCGGGGGGTTCTACGAGCAGTACTTC. Translation gives CASSPPSGGFYEQYF.

This chain joins TRBV29-1 and TRBJ1-2; a possible D gene is TRBD1 (5 bases). Germline CDR1 SQVTM, CDR2 ANQGSEA. The ends were cut back, 6 bases at V and 1 base at J, with 12 bases in the middle. The CDR3 totals 13 residues. The DNA of the CDR3 is TGCAGCGTCCCGGGACTGATTAACTATGGCTACACCTTC. Encoded protein: CSVPGLINYGYTF.

This clone showed up just a few times. The same CDR3 also results from other DNA sequences found in this sample. The rearrangement joins TRBV29-1 to TRBJ1-1, with D hard to call. The CDR3 sequence is 12 residues long. From germline, CDR1 is SQVTM and CDR2 ANQGSEA. V gave up 4 bases and J gave up 1 base, with 7 bases separating them. The CDR3 loop reads CSVVGENTEAFF. The CDR3 DNA is TGCAGCGTTGTTGGGGAGAACACTGAAGCTTTCTTT.

This chain joins TRBV25-1 and TRBJ1-2; a possible D gene is TRBD1 (6 bases). The V gene lost 4 bases and the J gene lost 8 bases, with 17 bases spanning the gap. The CDR3 is 14 amino acids. The V gene's germline CDR1 is MGHDK and CDR2 SYGVNS. This chain's CDR3 is CASSASASGEGYTF. The DNA of the CDR3 is TGTGCCAGCAGTGCCAGTGCCTCAGGGGAGGGCTACACCTTC.

The chain carries TRBV30 and TRBJ1-1, with D hard to call. Trimming pared 0 bases from V and 4 bases from J, leaving 15 bases between. Germline V gives CDR1 GTSNPN, CDR2 SVGIG (reference sequence). This CDR3 comprises 15 residues. The CDR3 bases are TGTGCCTGGAGTGTAAGTTATGAACGGAGCACTGAAGCTTTCTTT. Amino acid sequence: CAWSVSYERSTEAFF.

The gene calls are TRBV29-1 and TRBJ1-5, with D possibly being TRBD1 (5 bases). The V gene lost 3 bases and the J gene lost 4 bases, with 10 bases spanning the gap. CDR3 length: 13 residues. Germline V gives CDR1 SQVTM, CDR2 ANQGSEA. The CDR3 region is CSVDRVPNQPQHF. The CDR3 coding sequence is TGCAGCGTTGACAGGGTTCCGAATCAGCCCCAGCATTTT.